A selection of T cell receptor beta chains follows, all from one sample in a study of response to subunit inactivated influenza vaccine. A single record per CDR3 protein comes from TCRdb applying MiXCR to the RT-PCR reads. The sample has about 540,000 distinct CDR3 sequences; approximately 22% are singletons. The data were also submitted as part of a second study, on T cells expressing NK-cell markers.

This sample comprised CD4+ T cells sorted from PBMCs, obtained about 13 days after vaccination. The origin of the receptors is a man in his forties or fifties who received an inactivated influenza vaccine. CDR3s include the opening cysteine and the closing phenylalanine or tryptophan. The D gene is left open where the match is weak. Only part of the rows carry a size: once, few, many, or a class if the clone is expanded.

V gene: TRBV7-2
J gene: TRBJ2-2
clone size: .
D gene: TRBD2
CDR3 DNA: TGTGCCAGCAGCTTTCTAGCGGGAGCGAACACCGGGGAGCTGTTTTTT
CDR3 protein: CASSFLAGANTGELFF

V gene: TRBV4-1
J gene: TRBJ2-7
clone size: .
D gene: TRBD2
CDR3 DNA: TGCGCCAGCAGCCAAATCGCGGGGGGCGAGCAGTACTTC
CDR3 protein: CASSQIAGGEQYF

V gene: TRBV27
J gene: TRBJ2-5
clone size: few
D gene: .
CDR3 DNA: TGTGCCAGCAGTTTATCGTCAGCCTTGGGACTGCAAGAGACCCAGTACTTC
CDR3 protein: CASSLSSALGLQETQYF

V gene: TRBV5-1
J gene: TRBJ2-7
clone size: few
D gene: .
CDR3 DNA: TGCGCCAGCAGCTTGGCACAGAACCATTACGAGCAGTACTTC
CDR3 protein: CASSLAQNHYEQYF

V gene: TRBV7-2
J gene: TRBJ2-7
clone size: few
D gene: .
CDR3 DNA: TGTGCCAGCAGTAGTCGGGGCCAGAGCTCCTACGAGCAGTACTTC
CDR3 protein: CASSSRGQSSYEQYF

V gene: TRBV27
J gene: TRBJ2-1
clone size: few
D gene: .
CDR3 DNA: TGTGCCAGCAGTTTCGACAGGCCTTACAATGAGCAGTTCTTC
CDR3 protein: CASSFDRPYNEQFF

V gene: TRBV7-9
J gene: TRBJ2-2
clone size: many
D gene: .
CDR3 DNA: TGTGCCAGCAGCTTAGGTTCCAAGACCGGGGAGCTGTTTTTT
CDR3 protein: CASSLGSKTGELFF

V gene: TRBV7-2
J gene: TRBJ2-7
clone size: .
D gene: TRBD2
CDR3 DNA: TGTGCCAGCAGCTTAGATCGAGGGAGGGACGAGCAGTACTTC
CDR3 protein: CASSLDRGRDEQYF

V gene: TRBV7-3
J gene: TRBJ2-3
clone size: .
D gene: .
CDR3 DNA: TGTGCCAGCAGCTTAAGAGGCGGGGCTAGCACAGATACGCAGTATTTT
CDR3 protein: CASSLRGGASTDTQYF

V gene: TRBV12-3/TRBV12-4
J gene: TRBJ2-1
clone size: .
D gene: TRBD2
CDR3 DNA: TGTGCCAGCAGTTCAGTGACCGGACTAGCGGGGGGGGTCAATGAGCAGTTCTTC
CDR3 protein: CASSSVTGLAGGVNEQFF

V gene: TRBV20-1
J gene: TRBJ2-3
clone size: many
D gene: TRBD2
CDR3 DNA: TGCAGTGCTAGAGATAGGGCGGGAGGGCTGTACAGTACGCAGTATTTT
CDR3 protein: CSARDRAGGLYSTQYF

V gene: TRBV5-6
J gene: TRBJ2-3
clone size: .
D gene: .
CDR3 DNA: TGTGCCAGCAGCTTGGCGAGGTTGGCGCAGTATTTT
CDR3 protein: CASSLARLAQYF

V gene: TRBV12-3/TRBV12-4
J gene: TRBJ1-2
clone size: few
D gene: TRBD1
CDR3 DNA: TGTGCCAGCAGTCCAGGGACAGGGGCTAACTATGGCTACACCTTC
CDR3 protein: CASSPGTGANYGYTF

V gene: TRBV27
J gene: TRBJ2-7
clone size: .
D gene: TRBD1
CDR3 DNA: TGTGGCAGCAGTTTGAGACAGGGGGGGTACGAGCAGTACTTC
CDR3 protein: CGSSLRQGGYEQYF

V gene: TRBV11-1
J gene: TRBJ2-1
clone size: .
D gene: TRBD2
CDR3 DNA: TGTGCCAGCAGCCCAAGGACTAGCGGGACCGGTACTTTCTACAATGAGCAGTTCTTC
CDR3 protein: CASSPRTSGTGTFYNEQFF

V gene: TRBV12-3/TRBV12-4
J gene: TRBJ2-7
clone size: few
D gene: .
CDR3 DNA: TGTGCCAGCAGTAAAGGGGTCTACTACGAGCAGTACTTC
CDR3 protein: CASSKGVYYEQYF

V gene: TRBV9
J gene: TRBJ2-7
clone size: .
D gene: TRBD2
CDR3 DNA: TGTGCCAGCAGCGTAGGATGGCGGGAGACCTACGAGCAGTACTTC
CDR3 protein: CASSVGWRETYEQYF

V gene: TRBV5-1
J gene: TRBJ2-7
clone size: .
D gene: .
CDR3 DNA: TGCGCCAGCAGCGGGGGGCCTTCAGGGTACGAGCAGTACTTC
CDR3 protein: CASSGGPSGYEQYF

V gene: TRBV20-1
J gene: TRBJ2-5
clone size: few
D gene: TRBD2
CDR3 DNA: TGCAGTGCTACGACTGGGAGCGGGGGGGAAGAGACCCAGTACTTC
CDR3 protein: CSATTGSGGEETQYF

V gene: TRBV25-1
J gene: TRBJ2-7
clone size: .
D gene: TRBD1
CDR3 DNA: TGTGCCAGCAGCTCCATCGGACAGGGCAGCTCCTACGAGCAGTACTTC
CDR3 protein: CASSSIGQGSSYEQYF

V gene: TRBV7-2
J gene: TRBJ2-1
clone size: .
D gene: TRBD2
CDR3 DNA: TGTGCCAGCAGCCAATCTGGGGGGGTTAGCTCCTACAATGAGCAGTTCTTC
CDR3 protein: CASSQSGGVSSYNEQFF

V gene: TRBV18
J gene: TRBJ2-3
clone size: .
D gene: TRBD2
CDR3 DNA: TGTGCCAGCTCACCTGGGACTAGCGGGAGTATCACAGATACGCAGTATTTT
CDR3 protein: CASSPGTSGSITDTQYF

V gene: TRBV15
J gene: TRBJ1-2
clone size: .
D gene: TRBD1
CDR3 DNA: TGTGCCACCAGCAGAGAATTACAGGGGTCCCATGGCTACACCTTC
CDR3 protein: CATSRELQGSHGYTF

V gene: TRBV12-3/TRBV12-4
J gene: TRBJ1-2
clone size: .
D gene: .
CDR3 DNA: TGTGCCAGCAGTTATTACGGGACCCCTAACTATGGCTACACCTTC
CDR3 protein: CASSYYGTPNYGYTF

V gene: TRBV20-1
J gene: TRBJ2-3
clone size: .
D gene: .
CDR3 DNA: TGCAGTGCTACGCGGTCAGCAGGGAGAGACACAGATACGCAGTATTTT
CDR3 protein: CSATRSAGRDTDTQYF

V gene: TRBV5-1
J gene: TRBJ2-3
clone size: few
D gene: .
CDR3 DNA: TGCGCCAGCAGCTTGGCCTCGGACTCCTCAAGAATCACAGATACGCAGTATTTT
CDR3 protein: CASSLASDSSRITDTQYF

V gene: TRBV5-1
J gene: TRBJ1-1
clone size: few
D gene: TRBD1
CDR3 DNA: TGCGCCAGCAGCGCCGGGACAGGAATATACACTGAAGCTTTCTTT
CDR3 protein: CASSAGTGIYTEAFF

V gene: TRBV6-2/TRBV6-3
J gene: TRBJ2-1
clone size: few
D gene: .
CDR3 DNA: TGTGCCAGCAGGGGGTCGGCGTACAATGAGCAGTTCTTC
CDR3 protein: CASRGSAYNEQFF

V gene: TRBV20-1
J gene: TRBJ1-4
clone size: few
D gene: .
CDR3 DNA: TGCAGTGCCGGGGGGGGGGCTGGTGAAAAACTGTTTTTT
CDR3 protein: CSAGGGAGEKLFF

V gene: TRBV3-1
J gene: TRBJ2-2
clone size: few
D gene: TRBD2
CDR3 DNA: TGTGCCAGCAGCGCCCGGACTAGCGGGGCCGGGATGGGGGAGCTGTTTTTT
CDR3 protein: CASSARTSGAGMGELFF

V gene: TRBV15
J gene: TRBJ1-4
clone size: .
D gene: TRBD1
CDR3 DNA: TGTGCCACCAGCCCCTCAGGGGCAGGGGGCGGTGAAAAACTGTTTTTT
CDR3 protein: CATSPSGAGGGEKLFF

V gene: TRBV4-3
J gene: TRBJ2-6
clone size: few
D gene: .
CDR3 DNA: TGCGCCAGCAGCAAAGACAGCTCTGGGGCCAACGTCCTGACTTTC
CDR3 protein: CASSKDSSGANVLTF

V gene: TRBV20-1
J gene: TRBJ2-2
clone size: .
D gene: TRBD1
CDR3 DNA: TGCAGTGCTAGGGGGACAGGGGTGAAGACCGGGGAGCTGTTTTTT
CDR3 protein: CSARGTGVKTGELFF

V gene: TRBV4-3
J gene: TRBJ2-3
clone size: .
D gene: TRBD1
CDR3 DNA: TGCGCCAGCAGCCGGGGGGCGGGACAGGGCCCCGCAGATACGCAGTATTTT
CDR3 protein: CASSRGAGQGPADTQYF

V gene: TRBV9
J gene: TRBJ2-3
clone size: .
D gene: .
CDR3 DNA: TGTGCCAGCAGCCCCCGGACTGGGAAAGATACGCAGTATTTT
CDR3 protein: CASSPRTGKDTQYF

V gene: TRBV29-1
J gene: TRBJ1-1
clone size: few
D gene: .
CDR3 DNA: TGCAGCGTTGTTCGGGGATTAAACACTGAAGCTTTCTTT
CDR3 protein: CSVVRGLNTEAFF

V gene: TRBV4-3
J gene: TRBJ2-1
clone size: few
D gene: .
CDR3 DNA: TGCGCCAGCAGCCAAGATACGGGGGCCATTTCCTACAATGAGCAGTTCTTC
CDR3 protein: CASSQDTGAISYNEQFF

V gene: TRBV28
J gene: TRBJ2-7
clone size: .
D gene: .
CDR3 DNA: TGTGCCAGCAGTTTTCAGGGGTCCGAGCAGTACTTC
CDR3 protein: CASSFQGSEQYF

V gene: TRBV18
J gene: TRBJ1-3
clone size: few
D gene: .
CDR3 DNA: TGTGCCAGCTCACCATTCGGCAGCCTCTCTGGAAACACCATATATTTT
CDR3 protein: CASSPFGSLSGNTIYF

V gene: TRBV7-6
J gene: TRBJ2-2
clone size: .
D gene: .
CDR3 DNA: TGTGCCAGCAGCTTAGATCCGGGTCCGAACACCGGGGAGCTGTTTTTT
CDR3 protein: CASSLDPGPNTGELFF

V gene: TRBV5-1
J gene: TRBJ2-1
clone size: .
D gene: TRBD1
CDR3 DNA: TGCGCCAGCAGCTTAGAACAGGGGGCCCGTGAGCAGTTCTTC
CDR3 protein: CASSLEQGAREQFF

V gene: TRBV7-9
J gene: TRBJ2-6
clone size: .
D gene: .
CDR3 DNA: TGTGCCAGCAGCCCCACAATCTCTGGGGCCAACGTCCTGACTTTC
CDR3 protein: CASSPTISGANVLTF

V gene: TRBV11-2
J gene: TRBJ2-3
clone size: .
D gene: TRBD2
CDR3 DNA: TGTGCCAGCAGCACATTTTCGACTAGCGGGAGGGCTAGCACAGATACGCAGTATTTT
CDR3 protein: CASSTFSTSGRASTDTQYF

V gene: TRBV28
J gene: TRBJ2-3
clone size: .
D gene: TRBD2
CDR3 DNA: TGTGCCACCTCCGGGACTAGCGGGAGGTATACGCAGTATTTT
CDR3 protein: CATSGTSGRYTQYF

V gene: TRBV6-2/TRBV6-3
J gene: TRBJ1-2
clone size: many
D gene: .
CDR3 DNA: TGTGCCAGCACTTCGGGGTGGAGGCGACAGAACTATGGCTACACCTTC
CDR3 protein: CASTSGWRRQNYGYTF

V gene: TRBV27
J gene: TRBJ1-1
clone size: .
D gene: TRBD1
CDR3 DNA: TGTGCCAGCAGTTTCAACAGGGGGTTGAACACTGAAGCTTTCTTT
CDR3 protein: CASSFNRGLNTEAFF

V gene: TRBV7-2
J gene: TRBJ1-5
clone size: few
D gene: .
CDR3 DNA: TGTGCCAGCAGCTTAGTTTTTCGCAATCAGCCCCAGCATTTT
CDR3 protein: CASSLVFRNQPQHF

V gene: TRBV20-1
J gene: TRBJ2-7
clone size: few
D gene: TRBD1
CDR3 DNA: TGCAGTGCTAGAGATTTCACCGGGACAGGGGGCGTCAACGAGCAGTACTTC
CDR3 protein: CSARDFTGTGGVNEQYF

V gene: TRBV7-2
J gene: TRBJ2-7
clone size: few
D gene: TRBD2
CDR3 DNA: TGTGCCAGCAGCTCCCAAAGCGGGAGGGGTTACGAGCAGTACTTC
CDR3 protein: CASSSQSGRGYEQYF

V gene: TRBV28
J gene: TRBJ1-4
clone size: .
D gene: .
CDR3 DNA: TGTGCCAGCAGTTTGAATAATGAAAAACTGTTTTTT
CDR3 protein: CASSLNNEKLFF

V gene: TRBV10-3
J gene: TRBJ1-1
clone size: .
D gene: .
CDR3 DNA: TGTGCCATCAGCAAACAGGGAGAGGACACTGAAGCTTTCTTT
CDR3 protein: CAISKQGEDTEAFF

V gene: TRBV6-2/TRBV6-3
J gene: TRBJ2-2
clone size: .
D gene: .
CDR3 DNA: TGTGCCAGCAGAGCCCGTGGGGGGCGCAGTCCCCCGAACACCGGGGAGCTGTTTTTT
CDR3 protein: CASRARGGRSPPNTGELFF

V gene: TRBV5-1
J gene: TRBJ2-7
clone size: .
D gene: .
CDR3 DNA: TGCGCCAGCAGCTCGAACCTCGACCAGCAGTACTTC
CDR3 protein: CASSSNLDQQYF

V gene: TRBV29-1
J gene: TRBJ2-3
clone size: many
D gene: TRBD2
CDR3 DNA: TGCAGCGTGTTTAGCGGGGGAGGAGGAGATACGCAGTATTTT
CDR3 protein: CSVFSGGGGDTQYF

V gene: TRBV29-1
J gene: TRBJ2-7
clone size: .
D gene: TRBD2
CDR3 DNA: TGCAGCGTTTCAGGGTCGAGCGGGAGGGCCCGCGAGCAGTACTTC
CDR3 protein: CSVSGSSGRAREQYF